This T cell receptor (beta chain) was documented in a study of cytomegalovirus exposure and HLA in healthy donors. Study findings and constraints: An analysis was carried out at a later point. It showed that HLA-associated TCR beta chains were more clonally expanded than equally common non-associated chains. A few V segments could not be told apart, such as TRBV6-2 and TRBV6-3, and were left out.

To note about this clone: As yet, its antigen is unknown.

The PCR contained 60 Vbeta and 13 Jbeta primers. Sequencing used immunoSEQ multiplex PCR; TCRdb keeps in-frame clones, though not all of them. The sample includes about 160,000 clones, 79% seen only once; the top ten take roughly 6%. The CDR3 consists of 14 residues. Germline values: CDR1 SGHRS, CDR2 YFSETQ. Trimming at V came to 2 bases and at J to 8 bases, leaving 4 bases not matched to a gene. The genes are TRBV5-1 and TRBJ2-2, with 9 bases aligning to TRBD2. The sequenced sample consisted of PBMCs. This clonotype was sampled from a man aged 50 or older in good health and CMV-seropositive. CDR3 in amino acids: CASSFSGRTGELFF. The CDR3 region has the DNA TGCGCCAGCAGCTTTAGCGGGAGAACAGGGGAGCTGTTTTTT.